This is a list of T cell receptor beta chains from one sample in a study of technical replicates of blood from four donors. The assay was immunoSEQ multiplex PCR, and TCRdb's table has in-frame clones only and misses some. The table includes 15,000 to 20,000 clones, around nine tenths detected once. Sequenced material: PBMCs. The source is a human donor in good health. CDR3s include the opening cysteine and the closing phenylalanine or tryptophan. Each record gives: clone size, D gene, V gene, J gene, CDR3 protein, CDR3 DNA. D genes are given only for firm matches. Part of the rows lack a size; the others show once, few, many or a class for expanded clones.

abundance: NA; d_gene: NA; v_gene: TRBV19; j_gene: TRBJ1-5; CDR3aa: CASSITGSSQPQHF; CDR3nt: TGTGCCAGTAGTATCACAGGGTCTAGTCAGCCCCAGCATTTT
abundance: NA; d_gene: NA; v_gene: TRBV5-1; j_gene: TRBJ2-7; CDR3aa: CASSLGYYEQYF; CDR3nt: TGCGCCAGCAGCTTGGGTTACTACGAGCAGTACTTC
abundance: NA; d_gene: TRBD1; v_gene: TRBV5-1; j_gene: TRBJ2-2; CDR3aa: CASAGQGVEGGELFF; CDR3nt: TGCGCCAGCGCGGGACAGGGGGTTGAAGGCGGGGAGCTGTTTTTT
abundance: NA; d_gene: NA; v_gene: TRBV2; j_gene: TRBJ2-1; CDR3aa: CASRVAVGYNEQFF; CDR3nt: TGTGCCAGCAGAGTAGCAGTTGGCTACAATGAGCAGTTCTTC
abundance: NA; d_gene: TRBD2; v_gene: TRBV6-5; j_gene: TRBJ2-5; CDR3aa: CASSYGASGETQYF; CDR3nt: TGTGCCAGCAGTTACGGTGCTAGCGGAGAGACCCAGTACTTC
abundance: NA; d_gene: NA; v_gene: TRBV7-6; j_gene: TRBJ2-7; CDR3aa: CASSSWTAGYEQYF; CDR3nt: TGTGCCAGCAGCTCCTGGACAGCCGGGTACGAGCAGTACTTC
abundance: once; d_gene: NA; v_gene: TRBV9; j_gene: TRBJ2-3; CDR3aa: CASSVVGGWSTDTQYF; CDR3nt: TGTGCCAGCAGCGTAGTGGGGGGTTGGAGCACAGATACGCAGTATTTT
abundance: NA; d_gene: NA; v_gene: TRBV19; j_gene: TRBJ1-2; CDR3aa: CASSIAGYGYTF; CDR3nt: TGTGCCAGTAGTATAGCAGGGTATGGCTACACCTTC
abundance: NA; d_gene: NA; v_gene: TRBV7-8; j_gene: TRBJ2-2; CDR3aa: CASSLRNTGELFF; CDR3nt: TGTGCCAGCAGTCTTAGGAACACCGGGGAGCTGTTTTTT
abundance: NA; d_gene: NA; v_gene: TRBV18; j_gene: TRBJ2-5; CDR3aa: CASSPDSSGQETQYF; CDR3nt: TGTGCCAGCTCACCGGACAGTAGTGGGCAAGAGACCCAGTACTTC
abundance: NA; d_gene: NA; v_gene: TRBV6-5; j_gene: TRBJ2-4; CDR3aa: CASRQPGDRNIQYF; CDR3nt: TGTGCCAGCAGGCAACCAGGGGATCGAAACATTCAGTACTTC
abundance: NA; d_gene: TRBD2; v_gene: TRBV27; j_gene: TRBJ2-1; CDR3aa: CASSPLAEPYNEQFF; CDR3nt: TGTGCCAGCAGTCCACTAGCGGAGCCTTACAATGAGCAGTTCTTC
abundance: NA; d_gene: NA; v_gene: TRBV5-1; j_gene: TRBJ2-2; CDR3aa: CASSLDRANTGELFF; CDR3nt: TGCGCCAGCAGCTTGGACAGGGCTAACACCGGGGAGCTGTTTTTT
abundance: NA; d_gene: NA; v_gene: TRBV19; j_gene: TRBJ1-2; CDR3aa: CASSIVGENYGYTF; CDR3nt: TGTGCCAGTAGTATAGTTGGGGAGAACTATGGCTACACCTTC
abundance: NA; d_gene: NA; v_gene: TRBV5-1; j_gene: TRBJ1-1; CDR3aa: CASNTGGRDTEAFF; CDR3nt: TGCGCCAGCAACACGGGGGGGCGCGACACTGAAGCTTTCTTT
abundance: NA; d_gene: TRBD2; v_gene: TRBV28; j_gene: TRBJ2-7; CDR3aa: CASSFWFEVSGRPGYEQYF; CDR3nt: TGTGCCAGCAGTTTTTGGTTCGAAGTTAGCGGGAGGCCCGGGTACGAGCAGTACTTC
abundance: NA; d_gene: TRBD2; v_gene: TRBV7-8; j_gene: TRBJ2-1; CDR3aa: CASSSGLVGNEQFF; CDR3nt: TGTGCCAGCAGCTCGGGACTAGTAGGCAATGAGCAGTTCTTC
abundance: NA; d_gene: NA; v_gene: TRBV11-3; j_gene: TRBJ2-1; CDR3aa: CASSKGGVGAYNEQFF; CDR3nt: TGTGCCAGCAGCAAGGGCGGAGTGGGGGCTTACAATGAGCAGTTCTTC
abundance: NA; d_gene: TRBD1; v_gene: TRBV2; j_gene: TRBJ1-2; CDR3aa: CASSEQGAEYGYTF; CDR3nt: TGTGCCAGCAGTGAACAGGGGGCTGAGTATGGCTACACCTTC
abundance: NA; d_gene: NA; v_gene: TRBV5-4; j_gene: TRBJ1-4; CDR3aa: CASSRAGVSNEKLFF; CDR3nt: TGTGCCAGCAGCCGGGCGGGGGTCTCTAATGAAAAACTGTTTTTT
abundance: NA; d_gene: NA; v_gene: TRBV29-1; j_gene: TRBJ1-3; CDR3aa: CSVRQLVSGNTIYF; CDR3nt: TGCAGCGTTCGACAGCTAGTCTCTGGAAACACCATATATTTT
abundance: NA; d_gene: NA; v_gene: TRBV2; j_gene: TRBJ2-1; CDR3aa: CASSEGFVEQFF; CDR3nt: TGTGCCAGCAGTGAGGGCTTCGTTGAGCAGTTCTTC
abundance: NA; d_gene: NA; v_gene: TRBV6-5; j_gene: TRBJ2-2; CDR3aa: CASSYSTGELFF; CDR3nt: TGTGCCAGCAGTTATTCAACCGGGGAGCTGTTTTTT
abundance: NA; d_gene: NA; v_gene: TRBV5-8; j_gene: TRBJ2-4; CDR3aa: CASSFPQGFDIQYF; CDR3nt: TGTGCCAGCAGTTTCCCTCAGGGCTTCGACATTCAGTACTTC
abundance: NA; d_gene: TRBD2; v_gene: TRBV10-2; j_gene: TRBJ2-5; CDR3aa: CASSPAGTSGQETQYF; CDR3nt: TGCGCCAGCAGTCCGGCCGGGACTAGCGGACAAGAGACCCAGTACTTC
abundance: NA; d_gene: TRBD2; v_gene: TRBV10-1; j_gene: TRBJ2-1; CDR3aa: CASSTGGVNEQFF; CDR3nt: TGCGCCAGCAGTACGGGGGGAGTGAATGAGCAGTTCTTC
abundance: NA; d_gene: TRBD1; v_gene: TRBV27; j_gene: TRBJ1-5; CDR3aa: CASSFQGANQPQHF; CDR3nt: TGTGCCAGCAGTTTTCAGGGGGCGAATCAGCCCCAGCATTTT
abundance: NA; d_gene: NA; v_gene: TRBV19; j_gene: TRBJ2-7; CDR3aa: CASSLDTQGLGKQYF; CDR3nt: TGTGCCAGTAGTCTCGATACTCAGGGGTTGGGGAAGCAGTACTTC
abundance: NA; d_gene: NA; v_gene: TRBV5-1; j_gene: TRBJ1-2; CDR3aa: CASSTGQNPFYGYTF; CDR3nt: TGCGCCAGCAGCACTGGACAGAATCCGTTTTATGGCTACACCTTC
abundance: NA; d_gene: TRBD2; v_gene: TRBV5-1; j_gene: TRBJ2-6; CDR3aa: CASSLIGTMREDSGANVLTF; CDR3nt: TGCGCCAGCAGCTTGATTGGCACTATGCGGGAGGACTCTGGGGCCAACGTCCTGACTTTC
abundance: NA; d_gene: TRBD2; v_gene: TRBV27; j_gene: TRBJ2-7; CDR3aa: CASSLMGGTSVYEQYF; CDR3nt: TGTGCCAGCAGTTTAATGGGGGGGACTAGTGTTTACGAGCAGTACTTC
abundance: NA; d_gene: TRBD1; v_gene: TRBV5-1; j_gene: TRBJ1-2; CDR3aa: CASSLGQGAYYGYTF; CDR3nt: TGCGCCAGCAGCCTGGGACAGGGCGCGTACTATGGCTACACCTTC
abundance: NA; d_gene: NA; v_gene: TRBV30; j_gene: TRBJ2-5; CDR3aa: CACAGGLQETQYF; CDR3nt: TGTGCCTGCGCCGGTGGGCTCCAAGAGACCCAGTACTTC
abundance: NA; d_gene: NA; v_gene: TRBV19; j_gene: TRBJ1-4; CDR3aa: CASSTGSPFEKLFF; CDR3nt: TGTGCCAGTAGTACCGGGTCTCCCTTTGAAAAACTGTTTTTT
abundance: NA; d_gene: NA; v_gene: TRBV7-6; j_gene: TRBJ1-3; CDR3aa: CASSQRQGKVSGNTIYF; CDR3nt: TGTGCCAGCAGCCAAAGGCAGGGGAAAGTGTCTGGAAACACCATATATTTT
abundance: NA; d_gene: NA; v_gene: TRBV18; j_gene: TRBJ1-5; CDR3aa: CASSPYETSVSNQPQHF; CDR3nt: TGTGCCAGCTCACCATACGAGACATCAGTCAGCAATCAGCCCCAGCATTTT
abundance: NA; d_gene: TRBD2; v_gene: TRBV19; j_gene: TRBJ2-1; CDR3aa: CASSPGGGRAGNEQFF; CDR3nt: TGTGCCAGTAGCCCGGGGGGCGGGAGGGCCGGCAATGAGCAGTTCTTC
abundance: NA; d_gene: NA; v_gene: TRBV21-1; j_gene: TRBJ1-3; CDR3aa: CASSKARGQGAGNTIYF; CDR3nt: TGTGCCAGCAGCAAAGCACGGGGACAGGGGGCTGGAAACACCATATATTTT
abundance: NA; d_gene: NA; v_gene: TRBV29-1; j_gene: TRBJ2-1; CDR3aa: CSSGDWGDEQFF; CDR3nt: TGCAGCTCCGGGGACTGGGGCGATGAGCAGTTCTTC
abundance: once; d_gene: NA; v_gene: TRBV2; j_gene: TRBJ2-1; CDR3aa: CASSERAAGENEQFF; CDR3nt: TGTGCCAGCAGTGAGCGGGCGGCCGGGGAGAATGAGCAGTTCTTC
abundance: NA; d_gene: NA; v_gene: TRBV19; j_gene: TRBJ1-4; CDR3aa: CASRRKGETNEKLFF; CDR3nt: TGTGCCAGTAGGCGAAAGGGGGAAACTAATGAAAAACTGTTTTTT
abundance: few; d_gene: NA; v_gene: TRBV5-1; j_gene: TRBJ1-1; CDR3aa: CASSLRTDGLEAFF; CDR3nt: TGCGCCAGCAGCCTTCGGACTGATGGGCTTGAAGCTTTCTTT
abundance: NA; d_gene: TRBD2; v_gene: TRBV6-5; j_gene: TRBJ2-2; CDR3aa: CASSTSGRITGELFF; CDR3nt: TGTGCCAGCAGTACTAGCGGGAGAATCACCGGGGAGCTGTTTTTT
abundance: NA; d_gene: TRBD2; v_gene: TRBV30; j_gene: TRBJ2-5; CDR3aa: CAWQGLAGRETQYF; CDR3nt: TGTGCCTGGCAGGGACTAGCGGGAAGGGAGACCCAGTACTTC
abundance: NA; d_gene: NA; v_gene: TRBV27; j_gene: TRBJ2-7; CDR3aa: CASSLSAGYSYEQYF; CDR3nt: TGTGCCAGCAGTTTATCCGCCGGGTACTCCTACGAGCAGTACTTC
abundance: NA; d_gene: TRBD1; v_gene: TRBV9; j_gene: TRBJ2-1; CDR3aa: CASSANRGGYEQFF; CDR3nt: TGTGCCAGCAGCGCTAACAGGGGTGGGTATGAGCAGTTCTTC
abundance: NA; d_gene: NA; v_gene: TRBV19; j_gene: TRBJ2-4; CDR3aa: CASSMDLDWKNIQYF; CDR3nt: TGTGCCAGTAGTATGGATCTGGACTGGAAAAACATTCAGTACTTC
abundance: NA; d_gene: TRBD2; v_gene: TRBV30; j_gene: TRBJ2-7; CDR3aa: CAWRGTSGSPEQYF; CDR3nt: TGTGCCTGGAGGGGGACTAGCGGGAGTCCCGAGCAGTACTTC
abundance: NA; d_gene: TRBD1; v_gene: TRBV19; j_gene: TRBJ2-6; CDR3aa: CASSIGTGGHSGANVLTF; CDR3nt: TGTGCCAGTAGTATCGGGACAGGGGGCCACTCTGGGGCCAACGTCCTGACTTTC
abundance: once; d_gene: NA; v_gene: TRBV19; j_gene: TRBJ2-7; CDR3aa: CASIDTDTYEQYF; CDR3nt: TGTGCCAGTATTGACACGGACACCTACGAGCAGTACTTC
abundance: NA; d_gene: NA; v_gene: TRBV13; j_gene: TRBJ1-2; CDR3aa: CASSLGGAASNYGYTF; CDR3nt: TGTGCCAGCAGCTTAGGCGGAGCAGCTTCTAACTATGGCTACACCTTC
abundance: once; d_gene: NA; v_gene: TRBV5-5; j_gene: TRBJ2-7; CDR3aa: CASSAIADIAYEQYF; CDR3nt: TGTGCCAGCAGCGCCATAGCGGATATAGCCTACGAGCAGTACTTC
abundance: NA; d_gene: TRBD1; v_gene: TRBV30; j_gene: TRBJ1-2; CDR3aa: CAWEGQGPDGYTF; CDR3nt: TGTGCCTGGGAGGGACAGGGGCCAGATGGCTACACCTTC
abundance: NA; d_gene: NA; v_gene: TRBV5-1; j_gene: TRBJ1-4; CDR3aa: CASSLEGRDEKLFF; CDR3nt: TGCGCCAGCAGCTTGGAAGGGCGGGATGAAAAACTGTTTTTT
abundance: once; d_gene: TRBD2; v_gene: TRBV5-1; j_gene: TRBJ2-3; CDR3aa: CASSPTVAGGGDTQYF; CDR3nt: TGCGCCAGCAGCCCCACGGTGGCGGGAGGGGGAGATACGCAGTATTTT
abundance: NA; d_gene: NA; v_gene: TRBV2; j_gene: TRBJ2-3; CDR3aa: CASSPEASPRGDTQYF; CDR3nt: TGTGCCAGCAGTCCCGAGGCCTCTCCACGGGGAGATACGCAGTATTTT
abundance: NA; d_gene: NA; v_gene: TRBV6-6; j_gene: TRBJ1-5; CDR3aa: CASSLDTENQPQHF; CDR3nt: TGTGCCAGCAGCCTCGACACAGAGAATCAGCCCCAGCATTTT
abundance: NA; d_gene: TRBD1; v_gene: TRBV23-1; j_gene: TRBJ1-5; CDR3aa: CASSQPPDRFSNQPQHF; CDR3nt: TGCGCCAGCAGTCAACCGCCGGACAGGTTTAGCAATCAGCCCCAGCATTTT
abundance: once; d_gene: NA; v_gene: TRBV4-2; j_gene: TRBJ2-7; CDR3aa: CASSQGGDFPHEQYF; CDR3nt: TGTGCCAGCAGCCAAGGCGGGGACTTCCCCCACGAGCAGTACTTC